Each of the 29 T cell receptor beta chains below was sequenced from the same sample in a study of read filtering for tumor transcriptome and immune sequencing. From 350 to 500 ng of RNA, a library with molecular barcoded alpha/delta and beta/gamma adaptors was made. From the reads, TCRdb called clonotypes with MiXCR, one entry per CDR3 protein. The table has tens of thousands of distinct CDR3 sequences, 20% to 25% seen once. Specimen: a population of CD138-negative cells sorted from bone marrow. The receptors were gathered from a donor at least 40 years old with multiple myeloma.

The sample holds a few counts of this clonotype. The V gene is TRBV5-6, the J gene TRBJ2-2, with a weak D call TRBD2 (6 bases). Per germline, CDR1 SGHDT and CDR2 YYEEEE. Trimming removed 5 bases from V and 1 base from J, with 12 bases in between. The CDR3 has 15 residues. The chain's CDR3 is CASRYRTMNTGELFF. The CDR3, as DNA: TGTGCCAGCAGATATCGGACTATGAACACCGGGGAGCTGTTTTTT.

J is TRBJ2-7 and V is TRBV6-1, with D maybe TRBD1 (5 bases). The CDR3 runs 15 residues. Deletions cut 1 base from V and 3 bases from J, with 13 bases between. Germline V gene data show CDR1 as MNHNS and CDR2 as SASEGT. The CDR3 bases are TGTGCCAGCAGTGAAGGACAGAGATTAGTCTACGAGCAGTACTTC. Protein sequence: CASSEGQRLVYEQYF.

This clonotype was observed at least ten times. The J gene is TRBJ2-6, the V gene TRBV6-1; D possibly corresponds to TRBD1 (6 bases). The germline CDR1 and CDR2 sequences are MNHNS and SASEGT. The CDR3 sequence is 19 residues long. Trimming pared 6 bases from V and 6 bases from J, leaving 27 bases between. The CDR3 protein is CASSERDTTTLLVANVLTF. CDR3 DNA: TGTGCCAGCAGCGAGAGGGACACCACGACGTTGCTCGTGGCCAACGTCCTGACTTTC.

There are a few counts of this clonotype. V gene TRBV3-1 combines with J gene TRBJ2-3, with D unclear. The CDR3 covers 14 residues. Trimming left V 1 base short and J 1 base short, with 6 bases between. Germline-derived CDR1 and CDR2 are LGHDT and YNNKEL (reference sequence). The CDR3 loop is CASSQGSGTDTQYF. The CDR3 DNA follows: TGTGCCAGCAGCCAAGGCAGCGGCACAGATACGCAGTATTTT.

With regard to this clonotype: This may come from a read error, since a much larger clone is one base off. The V and J genes are TRBV28 and TRBJ1-1; TRBD1 is a possible D gene (6 bases). The CDR3 loop spans 16 amino acids. CDR1 MDHEN and CDR2 SYDVKM come from the germline V gene. In nucleotides, the CDR3 is TGTGCCAGCAGCTCCATGTCGACAGGCCCGAACGCTGAAGCTTTCTTT. Translation gives CASSSMSTGPNAEAFF.

The table lists this clonotype with many counts. This chain joins TRBV20-1 and TRBJ1-1; D is ambiguous. The V gene's germline CDR1 is DFQATT and CDR2 SNEGSKA (reference sequence). The CDR3 covers 13 residues. With 0 bases removed from V and 3 bases from J, the gap between germline ends came to 8 bases. This chain's CDR3 is CSAREDPDTEAFF. DNA for the CDR3: TGCAGTGCTAGAGAGGATCCGGACACTGAAGCTTTCTTT.

In regard to this clonotype: This clone may be a read error of a much larger clone one base away. The genes are TRBV5-1 and TRBJ2-1, with D perhaps matching TRBD1 (5 bases). This CDR3 region has 15 residues. Trimming left V 1 base short and J 0 bases short, with 8 bases between. CDR1 is SGHRS and CDR2 is YFSETQ in the germline V gene. This CDR3 is CASSLRQPSYNEQFF. The CDR3 DNA sequence: TGCGCCAGCAGCTTGCGACAGCCCTCCTACAATGAGCAGTTCTTC. Using reference TRBV5-1 and TRBJ2-1 for the parts outside the CDR3, the full variable domain is KAGVTQTPRYLIKTRGQQVTLSCSPISGHRSVSWYQQTPGQGLQFLFEYFSETQRNKGNFPGRFSGRQFSNSRSEMNVSTLELGDSALYLCASSLRQPSYNEQFFGPGTRLTVL.

Comment on this clonotype: This may come from a read error, since a much larger clone is one base off. The genes are TRBV2 and TRBJ2-1; TRBD2 is a possible D gene (6 bases). The CDR3 runs to 14 residues. Germline V gene data show CDR1 as SNHLY and CDR2 as FYNNEI. CDR3 residues: CASSVRGSDNVQFF. The CDR3 DNA is TGTGCCAGCAGTGTCCGGGGGTCGGACAATGTGCAGTTCTTC. Full variable domain (outside the CDR3, taken from reference TRBV2 and TRBJ2-1): EPEVTQTPSHQVTQMGQEVILRCVPISNHLYFYWYRQILGQKVEFLVSFYNNEISEKSEIFDDQFSVERPDGSNFTLKIRSTKLEDSAMYFCASSVRGSDNVQFFGPGTRLTVL.

This clonotype occurred many times. This chain uses TRBV11-2 with TRBJ1-4; D gene unclear. Looked up from germline, CDR1 is SGHAT and CDR2 is FQNNGV. The CDR3 is 11 residues long. V was shortened by 8 bases and J by 8 bases, with 9 bases between the two germline ends. The CDR3, as DNA: TGTGCCAGCGCCCTAAAGGAAAAACTGTTTTTT. Amino acids: CASALKEKLFF.

A note on this clonotype: A much larger clone is a single base away; this may be a read error. The J gene is TRBJ2-5, the V gene TRBV3-1, with D tentatively TRBD1 or TRBD2 (7 bases each). Germline loops: CDR1 LGHDT, CDR2 YNNKEL (reference sequence). V lost 7 bases, J lost 4 bases, and 28 bases lay in between. The CDR3 contains 18 residues. This CDR3 reads CASTSVGGGPGGRETQYF. The CDR3 coding sequence is TGTGCCAGCACCTCCGTGGGAGGGGGACCAGGGGGGCGAGAGACCCAGTACTTC.

CDR3 coding DNA: TGTGCCAGCAGGACAGGACAGAATCAGCCCCAGCATTTT. Its protein is CASRTGQNQPQHF. The V gene is TRBV6-1, the J gene TRBJ1-5; TRBD1 might be the D (6 bases). The V and J ends lost 6 bases and 4 bases respectively, with 10 bases between them. In germline, CDR1 is MNHNS, CDR2 SASEGT. The CDR3 runs 13 residues.

The chain carries TRBV30 and TRBJ1-5; no clear D. Germline values: CDR1 GTSNPN, CDR2 SVGIG (reference sequence). V gave up 1 base and J gave up 7 bases, with 11 bases separating them. The CDR3 length is 13 residues. CDR3 sequence (DNA): TGTGCCTGGAGTGCAGCAGGAGGCCAGCCCCAGCATTTT. Translation gives CAWSAAGGQPQHF.

This clonotype was counted many times. The chain recombines TRBV28 with TRBJ1-1, with D maybe TRBD1 (5 bases). This CDR3 comprises 13 residues. With 1 base removed from V and 11 bases from J, the gap between germline ends came to 14 bases. Germline V gene data show CDR1 as MDHEN and CDR2 as SYDVKM. The CDR3 region has the DNA TGTGCCAGCAGTTTATTGTCCCCCCGGGGGGCTTTCTTT. This sequence encodes CASSLLSPRGAFF.

This clonotype has ten or more counts. This sequence is one base from a far larger clone and is likely a read error. V gene TRBV12-3 or TRBV12-4 combines with J gene TRBJ2-1, with 9 bases identical to TRBD1. Trimming cost V 6 bases and J 7 bases; bases outside gene matches: 7. The CDR3 contains 14 residues. CDR3 coding DNA: TGTGCCAGCAGCCGCTGGGACAGGGTTAATGAGCAGTTCTTC. Amino acids: CASSRWDRVNEQFF.

This clonotype was seen a few times. The chain recombines TRBV6-2 or TRBV6-3 with TRBJ2-3; possibly TRBD2 for D (5 bases). Looked up from germline, CDR1 is MNHEY and CDR2 is SVGEGT. Trimming removed 0 bases from V and 4 bases from J, with 11 bases in between. There are 15 residues in the CDR3. In nucleotides, the CDR3 is TGTGCCAGCAGTTACTCATTTAGGAGGCCAGATACGCAGTATTTT. Residues: CASSYSFRRPDTQYF.

This clonotype has a count of ten or more. The chain carries TRBV7-9 and TRBJ2-5; D unclear. CDR3 size: 14 residues. Looked up from germline, CDR1 is SEHNR and CDR2 is FQNEAQ (reference sequence). Trimming removed 4 bases at V and 4 bases at J, with 13 bases between. CDR3: CASSSPAARETQYF. Written as DNA, the CDR3 is TGTGCCAGCAGCTCGCCGGCAGCCCGAGAGACCCAGTACTTC.

This clonotype was observed at least ten times. The genes are TRBV10-3 and TRBJ2-1; 7 bases fit TRBD2. J was trimmed by 3 bases and V by 7 bases; bases with no gene match: 15. The length of the CDR3 is 17 residues. Germline V gene lookup returns CDR1 ENHRY and CDR2 SYGVKD. CDR3 loop: CAITTSSTRGGYNEQFF. The DNA for the CDR3 is TGTGCCATCACGACTAGCTCAACCCGAGGTGGCTACAATGAGCAGTTCTTC.

This clonotype was found a few times. V is TRBV5-1 and J is TRBJ2-1, with 13 bases identical to TRBD2. The trim removed 4 bases at V and 9 bases at J, leaving 16 bases unmatched. There are 18 residues in the CDR3. Germline values: CDR1 SGHRS, CDR2 YFSETQ. CDR3 region: CASSDPGLAGVGGGEQFF. DNA for the CDR3: TGCGCCAGCAGCGATCCAGGACTAGCGGGAGTGGGTGGCGGTGAGCAGTTCTTC.

The genes are TRBV25-1 and TRBJ1-1, with D hard to call. Germline V gives CDR1 MGHDK, CDR2 SYGVNS. CDR3 length: 14 residues. V lost 3 bases and J lost 0, with 8 bases in between. CDR3 sequence reads: CASSEGGLNTEAFF. CDR3 nucleotide sequence: TGTGCCAGCAGTGAGGGAGGTTTGAACACTGAAGCTTTCTTT.

This clonotype was observed many times. The chain combines TRBV5-1 with TRBJ1-4; 9 bases are shared with TRBD1. Losses at the gene ends were 4 bases for V and 8 bases for J; bases not matched to a gene: 6. The CDR3 is 14 residues long. CDR1 SGHRS and CDR2 YFSETQ come from the germline V gene. The CDR3 is CASSLDRGGEKLFF. In nucleotides, the CDR3 is TGCGCCAGCAGCCTGGACAGGGGAGGAGAAAAACTGTTTTTT.

This clonotype was counted ten times or more. The chain carries TRBV12-3 or TRBV12-4 and TRBJ2-5; D possibly corresponds to TRBD1 (5 bases). This CDR3 has 13 residues. V lost 3 bases, J lost 0 bases, and 5 bases lay in between. This CDR3 is CASSLDNQETQYF. The CDR3 bases are TGTGCCAGCAGTTTGGACAACCAAGAGACCCAGTACTTC.

This clonotype occurred many times. The chain couples TRBV5-1 to TRBJ2-1; 10 positions match TRBD1. The CDR3 is 15 amino acids. The germline V gene has CDR1 SGHRS and CDR2 YFSETQ. After removal of 4 bases from V and 9 bases from J, the junction contained 10 bases not matched to a gene. The DNA for the CDR3 is TGCGCCAGCAGCCGACTCGGGACAGGGGAAGGTGAGCAGTTCTTC. Protein sequence: CASSRLGTGEGEQFF.

This clonotype was detected ten times or more. The gene calls are TRBV4-1 and TRBJ1-4; 7 nucleotides match TRBD1. CDR1 and CDR2 from the germline V gene are MGHRA and YSYEKL. The CDR3 runs to 15 residues. Unmatched junction bases numbered 7, after V lost 2 bases and J lost 7 bases. The CDR3 sequence: CASSQWQGGGEKLFF. The CDR3 nucleotides are TGCGCCAGCAGCCAATGGCAGGGGGGAGGTGAAAAACTGTTTTTT.

As DNA, the CDR3 is TGTGCCAGCAGAGAAGGGTTAGCCAAAAACATTCAGTACTTC. Residues: CASREGLAKNIQYF. This chain connects TRBV28 to TRBJ2-4; no definite D call. This CDR3 spans 14 amino acids. The V end was cut by 6 bases, the J end by 0 bases, with 9 bases between. Germline-derived CDR1 and CDR2 are MDHEN and SYDVKM.

J is TRBJ1-1 and V is TRBV29-1; the match to TRBD1 covers 9 bases. Germline-derived CDR1 and CDR2 are SQVTM and ANQGSEA. Trimming cost V 8 bases and J 4 bases; bases outside gene matches: 14. The CDR3 runs to 15 residues. CDR3 sequence: CSSVPGQGGGTEAFF. The CDR3 nucleotides read TGCAGCTCAGTCCCGGGACAGGGAGGGGGCACTGAAGCTTTCTTT.

Note on this clonotype: One end of the junction fails to match germline, which may point to a read error. This chain's CDR3 is CASSQVQGQGTNF. The DNA for the CDR3 is TGCGCCAGCAGCCAAGTTCAGGGACAGGGGACCAACTTC. The genes are TRBV4-1 and TRBJ2-7; 10 bases line up with TRBD1. Germline CDR1 and CDR2: MGHRA and YSYEKL. CDR3 length: 13 amino acids.

This clonotype was picked up many times. V and J are TRBV6-5 and TRBJ2-1, with TRBD2 matching over 7 bases. J gave up 3 bases and V 6 bases, and 8 bases lay outside the gene matches. Germline values: CDR1 MNHEY, CDR2 SVGAGI. This CDR3 has 15 residues. CDR3 DNA sequence: TGTGCCAGCAGGGGGGTGGGCGGGGGCTACAATGAGCAGTTCTTC. Its protein is CASRGVGGGYNEQFF.

To note about this clonotype: Given a far larger clone just one base away, this is likely a sequencing read error. The chain recombines TRBV7-9 with TRBJ2-3, with a weak D call TRBD1 (5 bases). The CDR3 is made up of 15 amino acids. V shed 4 bases and J shed 5 bases, with 16 bases lying between them. From germline, CDR1 is SEHNR and CDR2 FQNEAQ (reference sequence). The CDR3 loop is CASSSVWGRGDTQYF. The CDR3 bases are TGTGCCAGCAGCTCAGTCTGGGGAAGGGGAGATACGCAGTATTTT.

This clonotype was seen repeatedly, ten times or more. The V gene is TRBV9, the J gene TRBJ2-2; 10 bases fit TRBD1. CDR3 length equals 16 residues. In germline, CDR1 is SGDLS, CDR2 YYNGEE. V lost 2 bases to trimming and J lost 7 bases; unmatched junction nucleotides: 8. The CDR3 reads CASSVGGTGDGGELFF. CDR3 coding DNA: TGTGCCAGCAGCGTTGGGGGGACAGGGGACGGCGGGGAGCTGTTTTTT.